The clone carrying this T cell receptor beta chain was recorded only once. The CDR3 has 17 residues. CDR1 is LNHDA, CDR2 SQIVND, per germline (reference sequence). V was pared by 3 bases and J by 0 bases, with 9 bases of the junction left unmatched. The entry originates in a study of blood T cell repertoires in COVID-19. Assay used: immunoSEQ multiplex PCR; TCRdb lists only in-frame clones, some missing. The data show roughly 100,000 clones, approximately 80% seen once. The receptor was derived from an elderly man with COVID-19, enrolled during active disease. The V and J genes are TRBV19 and TRBJ1-1; 8 bases are shared with TRBD1. Sequencing was carried out using peripheral blood. The CDR3 spells CASSMGTGVRLNTEAFF. The CDR3 DNA is TGTGCCAGTAGTATGGGGACAGGCGTTCGCTTGAACACTGAAGCTTTCTTT. The whole variable domain, remainder taken from reference TRBV19 and TRBJ1-1, is DGGITQSPKYLFRKEGQNVTLSCEQNLNHDAMYWYRQDPGQGLRLIYYSQIVNDFQKGDIAEGYSVSREKKESFPLTVTSAQKNPTAFYLCASSMGTGVRLNTEAFFGQGTRLTVV.